The TCR beta chain described here comes from a study of shared clonotypes between healthy human individuals. Assay: immunoSEQ multiplex PCR; the TCRdb copy retains only in-frame clones and omits some. This sample has more than 2,000,000 clones, with more than 80% found just once. Germline V gene data show CDR1 as MDHEN and CDR2 as SYDVKM. The ends were cut back, 6 bases at V and 3 bases at J, with 8 bases in the middle. The CDR3 covers 13 residues. Concerning this clone itself: Its antigen is as yet unknown.

Adult donors, all healthy and HIV-negative, had no recent acute infections or vaccinations. CD45RA-negative memory and CD45RA+ naive subsets were split from the CD4+ cells. Points from the study as a whole: With several donors compared, 4% to 5% of naive CD4 clonotypes were shared.

This chain joins TRBV28 and TRBJ1-4; no reliable D call. The sequenced sample consisted of naive CD4+ T cells from PBMCs. Described subset: CD45RA+ positively selected. The TCR originated in a man between 18 and 35 years old in good health. Some clones in this sample may be carry-over from other donors' samples. The CDR3 here is CASRVRANEKLFF. Here the CDR3 DNA reads TGTGCCAGCAGGGTGCGGGCTAATGAAAAACTGTTTTTT.